This TCR beta chain comes out of a study of technical replicates of blood from a handful of donors. The CDR3 has 15 residues. V was clipped by 5 bases and J by 0 bases; unmatched bases: 7. Germline values: CDR1 LNHDA, CDR2 SQIVND (reference sequence). Here immunoSEQ multiplex PCR was the method, and the copy in TCRdb shows in-frame clones only, minus some. This table has about 88,000 clones, roughly 90% appearing once. The origin of this receptor is a human donor in good health. The rearrangement joins TRBV19 to TRBJ2-7, with 7 bases identical to TRBD2. Sequencing was carried out using T cells isolated from PBMCs. CDR3 in amino acids: CASSLSGLPSYEQYF. The CDR3 DNA is TGTGCCAGTAGTCTTAGCGGGCTTCCCTCCTACGAGCAGTACTTC.